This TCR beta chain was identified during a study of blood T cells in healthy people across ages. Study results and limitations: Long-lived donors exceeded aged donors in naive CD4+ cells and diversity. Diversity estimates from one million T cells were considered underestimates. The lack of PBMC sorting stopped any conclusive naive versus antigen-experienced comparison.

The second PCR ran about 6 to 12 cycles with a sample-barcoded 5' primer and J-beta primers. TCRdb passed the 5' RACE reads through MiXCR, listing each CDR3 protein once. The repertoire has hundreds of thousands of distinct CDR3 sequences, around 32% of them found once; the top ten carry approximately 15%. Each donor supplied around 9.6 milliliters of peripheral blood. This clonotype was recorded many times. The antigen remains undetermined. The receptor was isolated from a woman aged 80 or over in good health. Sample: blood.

CDR3 loop: CSASGGLNEQFF. Here the CDR3 DNA reads TGCAGTGCTAGCGGGGGTCTGAATGAGCAGTTCTTC. The chain joins TRBV20-1 to TRBJ2-1; the D gene is possibly TRBD2 (6 bases). The germline V gene has CDR1 DFQATT and CDR2 SNEGSKA (reference sequence). The CDR3 extends over 12 amino acids. Deletions cut 3 bases from V and 7 bases from J, with 10 bases between.